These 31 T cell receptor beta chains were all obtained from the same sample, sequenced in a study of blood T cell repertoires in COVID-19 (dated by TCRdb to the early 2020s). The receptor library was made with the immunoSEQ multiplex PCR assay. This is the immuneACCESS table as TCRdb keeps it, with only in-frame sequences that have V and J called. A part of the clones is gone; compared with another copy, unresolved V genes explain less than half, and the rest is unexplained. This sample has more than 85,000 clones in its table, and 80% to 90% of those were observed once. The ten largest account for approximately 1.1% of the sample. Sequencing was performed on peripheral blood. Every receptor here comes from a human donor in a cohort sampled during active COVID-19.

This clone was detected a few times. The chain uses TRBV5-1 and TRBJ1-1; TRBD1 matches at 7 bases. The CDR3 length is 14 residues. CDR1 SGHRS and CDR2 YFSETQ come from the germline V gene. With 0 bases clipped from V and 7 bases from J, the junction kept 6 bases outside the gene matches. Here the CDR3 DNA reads TGCGCCAGCAGCTTGGTATACCGGGACAGTGAAGCTTTCTTT. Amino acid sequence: CASSLVYRDSEAFF.

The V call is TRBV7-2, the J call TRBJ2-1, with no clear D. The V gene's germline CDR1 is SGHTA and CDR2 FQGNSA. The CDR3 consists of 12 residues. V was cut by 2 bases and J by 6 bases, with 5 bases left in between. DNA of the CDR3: TGTGCCAGCAGCTTACCTTTCAATGAGCAGTTCTTC. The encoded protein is CASSLPFNEQFF.

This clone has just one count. In nucleotides, the CDR3 is TGCAGCGAGACGACAGGACTGAACACTGAAGCTTTCTTT. Translating it yields CSETTGLNTEAFF. The chain is built from TRBV29-1 and TRBJ1-1; TRBD1 might be the D (6 bases). Germline V lookup: CDR1 SQVTM, CDR2 ANQGSEA. The CDR3 has 13 amino acids. V was trimmed by 7 bases and J by 0 bases, leaving 12 bases between them. The full variable domain, in which reference TRBV29-1 and TRBJ1-1 provide the parts outside the CDR3, is SAVISQKPSRDICQRGTSLTIQCQVDSQVTMMFWYRQQPGQSLTLIATANQGSEATYESGFVIDKFPISRPNLTFSTLTVSNMSPEDSSIYLCSETTGLNTEAFFGQGTRLTVV.

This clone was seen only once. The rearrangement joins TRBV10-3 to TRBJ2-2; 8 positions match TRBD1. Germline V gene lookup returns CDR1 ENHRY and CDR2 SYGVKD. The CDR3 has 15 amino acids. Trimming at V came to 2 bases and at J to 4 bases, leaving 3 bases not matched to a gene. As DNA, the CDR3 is TGTGCCATCAGTGAGCAGGGGGCCACCACCGGGGAGCTGTTTTTT. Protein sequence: CAISEQGATTGELFF.

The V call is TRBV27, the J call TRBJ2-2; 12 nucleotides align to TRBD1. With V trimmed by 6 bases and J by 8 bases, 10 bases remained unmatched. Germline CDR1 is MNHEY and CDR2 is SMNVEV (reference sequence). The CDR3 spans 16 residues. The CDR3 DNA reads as TGTGCCAGCAGCACGCCGGGACAGGGGGCGCGAGGGGAGCTGTTTTTT. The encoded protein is CASSTPGQGARGELFF.

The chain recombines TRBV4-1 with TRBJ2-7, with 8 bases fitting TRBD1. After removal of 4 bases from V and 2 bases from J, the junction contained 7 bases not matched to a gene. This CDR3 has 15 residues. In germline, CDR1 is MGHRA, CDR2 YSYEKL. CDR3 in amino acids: CASSPQTGATYEQYF. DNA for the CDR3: TGCGCCAGCAGCCCACAGACAGGGGCCACCTACGAGCAGTACTTC.

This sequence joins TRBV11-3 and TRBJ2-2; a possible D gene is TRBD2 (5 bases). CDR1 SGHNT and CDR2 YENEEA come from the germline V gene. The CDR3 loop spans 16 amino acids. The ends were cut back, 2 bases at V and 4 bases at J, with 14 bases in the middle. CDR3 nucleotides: TGTGCCAGCAGCTTACGAGGGTTGGGGAGCACCGGGGAGCTGTTTTTT. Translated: CASSLRGLGSTGELFF.

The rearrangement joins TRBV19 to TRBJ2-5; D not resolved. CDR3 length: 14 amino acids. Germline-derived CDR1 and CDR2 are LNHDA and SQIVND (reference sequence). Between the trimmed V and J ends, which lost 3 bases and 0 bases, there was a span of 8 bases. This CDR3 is CASSMYPDQETQYF. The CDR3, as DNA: TGTGCCAGTAGTATGTACCCAGACCAAGAGACCCAGTACTTC.

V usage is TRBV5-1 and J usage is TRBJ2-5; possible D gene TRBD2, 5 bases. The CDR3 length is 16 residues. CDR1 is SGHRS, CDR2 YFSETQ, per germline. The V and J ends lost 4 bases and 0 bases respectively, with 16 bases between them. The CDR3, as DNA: TGCGCCAGCAGCCAATGGGAATCGGGGAACCAAGAGACCCAGTACTTC. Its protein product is CASSQWESGNQETQYF.

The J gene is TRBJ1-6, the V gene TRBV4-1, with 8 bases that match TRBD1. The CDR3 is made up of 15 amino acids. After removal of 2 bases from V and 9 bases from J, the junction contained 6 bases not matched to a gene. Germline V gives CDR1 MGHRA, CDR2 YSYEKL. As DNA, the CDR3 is TGCGCCAGCAGCCAAACAGGGGGAGAGAGTTCACCCCTCCACTTT. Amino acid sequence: CASSQTGGESSPLHF.

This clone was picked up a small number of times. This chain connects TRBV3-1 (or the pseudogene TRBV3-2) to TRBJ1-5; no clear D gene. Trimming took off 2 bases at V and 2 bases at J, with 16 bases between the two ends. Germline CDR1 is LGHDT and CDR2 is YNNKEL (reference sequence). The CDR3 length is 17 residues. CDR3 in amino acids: CASSQSSSLEGNQPQHF. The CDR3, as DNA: TGTGCCAGCAGCCAATCAAGCAGCTTGGAGGGCAATCAGCCCCAGCATTTT.

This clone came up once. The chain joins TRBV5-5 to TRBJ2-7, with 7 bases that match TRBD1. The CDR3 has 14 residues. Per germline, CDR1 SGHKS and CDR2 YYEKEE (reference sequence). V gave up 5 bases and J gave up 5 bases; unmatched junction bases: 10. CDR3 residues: CASSLKRGLDEQYF. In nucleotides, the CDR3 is TGTGCCAGCAGTCTGAAAAGGGGGCTAGACGAGCAGTACTTC.

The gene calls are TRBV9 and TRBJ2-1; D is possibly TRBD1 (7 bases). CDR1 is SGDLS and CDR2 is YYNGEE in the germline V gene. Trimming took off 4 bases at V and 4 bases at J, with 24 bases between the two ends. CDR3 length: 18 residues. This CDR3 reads CASSPPGGGGRPYNEQFF. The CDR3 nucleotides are TGTGCCAGCAGCCCCCCAGGTGGAGGGGGCAGGCCTTACAATGAGCAGTTCTTC.

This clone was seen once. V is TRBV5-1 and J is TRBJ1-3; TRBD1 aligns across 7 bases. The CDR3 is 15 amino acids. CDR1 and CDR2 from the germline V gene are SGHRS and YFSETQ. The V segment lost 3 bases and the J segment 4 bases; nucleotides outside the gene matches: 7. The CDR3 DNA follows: TGCGCCAGCAGCTCCACAGGGGACCCCGGAAACACCATATATTTT. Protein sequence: CASSSTGDPGNTIYF.

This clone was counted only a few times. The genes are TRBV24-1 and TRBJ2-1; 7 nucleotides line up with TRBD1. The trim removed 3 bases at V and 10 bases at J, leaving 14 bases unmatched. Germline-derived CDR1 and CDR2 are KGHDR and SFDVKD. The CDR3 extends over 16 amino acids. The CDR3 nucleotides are TGTGCCACCAGTGATCCCAGGACAGGAGGTAGTTGGGAGCAGTTCTTC. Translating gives CATSDPRTGGSWEQFF.

The CDR3 sequence: CASSIRTNDNEQFF. CDR3 nucleotides: TGTGCCAGTAGTATCCGGACTAATGACAATGAGCAGTTCTTC. The rearrangement uses TRBV19 and TRBJ2-1, with D perhaps matching TRBD2 (6 bases). Germline lookup yields CDR1 LNHDA and CDR2 SQIVND (reference sequence). The CDR3 length is 14 residues. Trimming left V 3 bases short and J 5 bases short, with 11 bases between.

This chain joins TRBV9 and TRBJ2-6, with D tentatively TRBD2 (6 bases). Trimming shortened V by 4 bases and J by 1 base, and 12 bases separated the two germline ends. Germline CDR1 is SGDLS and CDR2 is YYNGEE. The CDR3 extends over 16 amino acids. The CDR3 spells CASSPEGGSGANVLTF. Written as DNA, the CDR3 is TGTGCCAGCAGCCCAGAGGGAGGTTCTGGGGCCAACGTCCTGACTTTC.

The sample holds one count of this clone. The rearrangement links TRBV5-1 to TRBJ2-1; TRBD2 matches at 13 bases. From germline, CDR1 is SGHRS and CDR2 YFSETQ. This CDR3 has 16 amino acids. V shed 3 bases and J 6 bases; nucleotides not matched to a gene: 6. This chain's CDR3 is CASSWTSGRRRNEQFF. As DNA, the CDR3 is TGCGCCAGCAGCTGGACTAGCGGGAGAAGGCGCAATGAGCAGTTCTTC.

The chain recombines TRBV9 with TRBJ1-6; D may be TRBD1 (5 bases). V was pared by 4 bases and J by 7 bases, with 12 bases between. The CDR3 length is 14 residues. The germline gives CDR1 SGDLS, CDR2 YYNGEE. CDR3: CASSPQGGNSPLHF. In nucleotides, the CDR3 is TGTGCCAGCAGCCCCCAGGGTGGGAATTCACCCCTCCACTTT.

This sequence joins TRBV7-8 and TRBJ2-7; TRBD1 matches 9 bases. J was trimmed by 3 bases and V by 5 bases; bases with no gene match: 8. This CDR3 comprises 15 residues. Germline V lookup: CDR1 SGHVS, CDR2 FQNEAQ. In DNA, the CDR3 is TGTGCCAGCAGCCTGGGCGACAGGGGGATCTACGAGCAGTACTTC. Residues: CASSLGDRGIYEQYF.

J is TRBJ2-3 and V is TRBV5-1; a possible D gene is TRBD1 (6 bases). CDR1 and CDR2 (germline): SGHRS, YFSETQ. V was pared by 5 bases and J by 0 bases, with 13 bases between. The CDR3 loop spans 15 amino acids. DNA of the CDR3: TGCGCCAGCAGGTCGGGACACGGGAGCACAGATACGCAGTATTTT. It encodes CASRSGHGSTDTQYF.

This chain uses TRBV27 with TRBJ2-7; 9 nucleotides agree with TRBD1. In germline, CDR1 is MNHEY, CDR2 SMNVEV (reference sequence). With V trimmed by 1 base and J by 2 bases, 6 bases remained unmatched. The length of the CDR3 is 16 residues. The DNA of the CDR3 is TGTGCCAGCAGTTTATGGGGACAGGGCGCAACCTACGAGCAGTACTTC. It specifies CASSLWGQGATYEQYF.

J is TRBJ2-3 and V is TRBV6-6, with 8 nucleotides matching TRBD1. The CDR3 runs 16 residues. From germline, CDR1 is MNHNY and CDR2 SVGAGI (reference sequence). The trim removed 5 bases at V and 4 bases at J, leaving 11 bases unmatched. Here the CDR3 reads CASSQWTGPSADTQYF. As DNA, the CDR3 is TGTGCCAGCAGTCAGTGGACAGGGCCAAGTGCAGATACGCAGTATTTT.

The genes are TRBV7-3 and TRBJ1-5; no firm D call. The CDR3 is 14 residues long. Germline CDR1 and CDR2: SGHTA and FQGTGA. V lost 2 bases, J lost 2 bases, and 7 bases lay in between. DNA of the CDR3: TGTGCCAGCAGCTTAGGAGGTGGCAATCAGCCCCAGCATTTT. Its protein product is CASSLGGGNQPQHF. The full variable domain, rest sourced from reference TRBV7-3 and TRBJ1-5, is GAGVSQTPSNKVTEKGKYVELRCDPISGHTALYWYRQSLGQGPEFLIYFQGTGAADDSGLPNDRFFAVRPEGSVSTLKIQRTERGDSAVYLCASSLGGGNQPQHFGDGTRLSIL.

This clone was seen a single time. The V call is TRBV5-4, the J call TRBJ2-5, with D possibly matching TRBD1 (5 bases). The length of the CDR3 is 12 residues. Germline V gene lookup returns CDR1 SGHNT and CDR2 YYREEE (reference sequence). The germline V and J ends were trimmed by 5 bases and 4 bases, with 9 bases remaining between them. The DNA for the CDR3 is TGTGCCAGCAGTCAAGGGGCAGAGACCCAGTACTTC. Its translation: CASSQGAETQYF.

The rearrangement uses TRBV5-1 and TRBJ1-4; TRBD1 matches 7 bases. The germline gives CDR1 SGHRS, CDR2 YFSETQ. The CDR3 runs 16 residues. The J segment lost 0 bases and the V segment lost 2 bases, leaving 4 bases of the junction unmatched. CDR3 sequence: CASSFQGQSTNEKLFF. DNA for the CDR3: TGCGCCAGCAGCTTTCAGGGACAGTCAACTAATGAAAAACTGTTTTTT. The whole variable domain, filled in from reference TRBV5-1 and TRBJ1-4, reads KAGVTQTPRYLIKTRGQQVTLSCSPISGHRSVSWYQQTPGQGLQFLFEYFSETQRNKGNFPGRFSGRQFSNSRSEMNVSTLELGDSALYLCASSFQGQSTNEKLFFGSGTQLSVL.

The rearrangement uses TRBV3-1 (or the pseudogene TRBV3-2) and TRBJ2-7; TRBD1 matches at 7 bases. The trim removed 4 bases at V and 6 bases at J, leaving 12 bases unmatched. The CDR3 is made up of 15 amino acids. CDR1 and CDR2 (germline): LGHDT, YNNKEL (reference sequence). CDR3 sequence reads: CASSPQYGTAAEQYF. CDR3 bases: TGTGCCAGCAGCCCGCAATACGGGACAGCGGCCGAGCAGTACTTC.

DNA of the CDR3: TGTGCCAGCAGTCCTCAGGGTATAGGGGGAGCTTTCTTT. As protein: CASSPQGIGGAFF. The chain couples TRBV6-5 to TRBJ1-1; D perhaps matches TRBD1 (6 bases). V shed 5 bases and J shed 10 bases, with 17 bases lying between them. Germline V gene sequence: CDR1 MNHEY, CDR2 SVGAGI. CDR3 length: 13 residues.

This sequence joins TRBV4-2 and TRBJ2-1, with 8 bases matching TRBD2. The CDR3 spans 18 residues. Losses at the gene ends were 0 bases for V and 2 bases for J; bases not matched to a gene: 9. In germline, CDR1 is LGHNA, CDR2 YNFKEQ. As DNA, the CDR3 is TGTGCCAGCAGCCAAGAAGCCGGACCGGGGGGGGCCTACAATGAGCAGTTCTTC. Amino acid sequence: CASSQEAGPGGAYNEQFF.

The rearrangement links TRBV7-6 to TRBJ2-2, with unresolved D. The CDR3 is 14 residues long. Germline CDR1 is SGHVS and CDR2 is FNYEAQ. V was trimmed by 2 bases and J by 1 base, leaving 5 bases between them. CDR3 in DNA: TGTGCCAGCAGCTTAACGGGGAACACCGGGGAGCTGTTTTTT. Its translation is CASSLTGNTGELFF.

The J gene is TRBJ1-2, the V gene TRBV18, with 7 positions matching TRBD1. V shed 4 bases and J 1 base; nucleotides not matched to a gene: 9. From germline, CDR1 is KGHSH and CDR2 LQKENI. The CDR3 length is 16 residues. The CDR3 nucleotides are TGTGCCAGCTCACGGCTGACAGGGAGTTATAACTATGGCTACACCTTC. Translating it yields CASSRLTGSYNYGYTF.